One sample yielded the 12 T cell receptor beta chains listed below, sequenced in a study of CD8 T cells in ankylosing spondylitis. In TCRdb, the 5' RACE reads were re-called with MiXCR into one record per CDR3 protein. The sample consists of about 390,000 distinct CDR3 sequences, 20% to 25% of them appearing once. Their antigen targets remain unknown. Study-wide results and limits: Typical of ankylosing spondylitis blood, it appeared, was a TCR beta motif of eight highly homologous variants.

The specimen was blood, either unsorted or a sorted T cell fraction (not recorded which). These receptors all come from a male donor with ankylosing spondylitis.

J is TRBJ1-1 and V is TRBV7-2; D is ambiguous. The V end was cut by 5 bases, the J end by 1 base, with 11 bases between. The germline gives CDR1 SGHTA, CDR2 FQGNSA. CDR3 length: 14 amino acids. The CDR3 DNA sequence: TGTGCCAGCAGCCCGCGGTGGGAGAACACTGAAGCTTTCTTT. This translates into CASSPRWENTEAFF.

J is TRBJ2-5 and V is TRBV28; D may be TRBD1 (6 bases). The CDR3 length is 14 residues. Germline V CDR1 and CDR2: MDHEN, SYDVKM. Trimming took 7 bases from V and 5 from J, leaving 17 bases between them. The CDR3 DNA reads as TGTGCCAGCAATCAAGGGGGAAGTGTGGAGACCCAGTACTTC. Translation gives CASNQGGSVETQYF.

V usage is TRBV7-2 and J usage is TRBJ2-2, with D unclear. Deletions cut 5 bases from V and 5 bases from J, with 18 bases between. This CDR3 has 16 amino acids. Per germline, CDR1 SGHTA and CDR2 FQGNSA. The CDR3 coding sequence is TGTGCCAGCAGCCTTCGCTTCGGGCACAGAACCGGGGAGCTGTTTTTT. Its protein is CASSLRFGHRTGELFF.

In its sample, this clonotype was seen a few times. The chain uses TRBV5-1 and TRBJ2-4; the match to TRBD1 covers 7 bases. With V trimmed by 4 bases and J by 7 bases, 17 bases remained unmatched. This CDR3 comprises 17 residues. Germline values: CDR1 SGHRS, CDR2 YFSETQ. The chain's CDR3 is CASSVGPQGDIGNIQYF. CDR3 nucleotides: TGCGCCAGCAGCGTGGGGCCGCAGGGGGACATCGGGAACATTCAGTACTTC.

The CDR3 loop is CASTHPAWTSGNTGELFF. As DNA, the CDR3 is TGTGCCAGCACCCACCCCGCCTGGACTAGCGGAAACACCGGGGAGCTGTTTTTT. The chain recombines TRBV6-1 with TRBJ2-2, with 10 nucleotides matching TRBD2. The junction had 13 bases not matched to a gene; V was cut back by 7 bases and J by 2 bases. The CDR3 loop spans 18 amino acids. Germline assignment: CDR1 MNHNS and CDR2 SASEGT.

Only a few counts were recorded for this clonotype. V gene TRBV9 combines with J gene TRBJ2-1; D possibly corresponds to TRBD2 (5 bases). Germline-derived CDR1 and CDR2 are SGDLS and YYNGEE. V dropped 3 bases and J dropped 6 bases, with 13 bases sitting between them. The CDR3 is 14 residues long. Here the CDR3 reads CASSAPEGVNEQFF. As DNA, the CDR3 is TGTGCCAGCAGCGCGCCTGAGGGAGTCAATGAGCAGTTCTTC.

This clonotype appeared a few times. J is TRBJ1-2 and V is TRBV7-8, with D possibly being TRBD1 (5 bases). This CDR3 has 14 amino acids. Trimming took off 0 bases at V and 5 bases at J, with 10 bases between the two ends. Germline lookup yields CDR1 SGHVS and CDR2 FQNEAQ. This chain's CDR3 is CASSLAGRRYGYTF. The CDR3 DNA follows: TGTGCCAGCAGCTTAGCGGGGCGCAGGTATGGCTACACCTTC.

V and J are TRBV6-1 and TRBJ2-2, with a weak D call TRBD1 (5 bases). CDR3 size: 16 residues. V lost 1 base, J lost 3 bases, and 12 bases lay in between. The V gene's germline CDR1 is MNHNS and CDR2 SASEGT. CDR3 sequence: CASSEVWGRDTGELFF. The DNA of the CDR3 is TGTGCCAGCAGTGAAGTTTGGGGCAGAGACACCGGGGAGCTGTTTTTT.

The V gene is TRBV5-1, the J gene TRBJ2-1; 10 bases line up with TRBD2. Germline values: CDR1 SGHRS, CDR2 YFSETQ. The CDR3 covers 15 residues. V lost 1 base, J lost 10 bases, and 8 bases stayed unmatched. CDR3 coding DNA: TGCGCCAGCAGCTTGTTGGCTAGCGGGAGTGGGGAGCAGTTCTTC. Amino acids: CASSLLASGSGEQFF.

The chain employs TRBV5-1 and TRBJ2-7; possibly TRBD2 for D (5 bases). CDR3 length equals 13 residues. V was cut by 4 bases and J by 1 base, with 9 bases left in between. Germline V gene sequence: CDR1 SGHRS, CDR2 YFSETQ. CDR3 DNA sequence: TGCGCCAGCAGCACCGGGAATTCCTACGAGCAGTACTTC. Its translation: CASSTGNSYEQYF. Full variable domain (rest looked up from reference TRBV5-1 and TRBJ2-7): KAGVTQTPRYLIKTRGQQVTLSCSPISGHRSVSWYQQTPGQGLQFLFEYFSETQRNKGNFPGRFSGRQFSNSRSEMNVSTLELGDSALYLCASSTGNSYEQYFGPGTRLTVT.

This chain connects TRBV6-5 to TRBJ1-1, with 7 bases that match TRBD1. Per germline, CDR1 MNHEY and CDR2 SVGAGI. Unmatched junction bases numbered 3, after V lost 4 bases and J lost 4 bases. This CDR3 has 13 amino acids. In DNA form, the CDR3 reads TGTGCCAGCAGTTCATCAGGGGGCACTGAAGCTTTCTTT. It yields the protein CASSSSGGTEAFF.

The table lists this clonotype with a few counts. V is TRBV29-1 and J is TRBJ2-1; D is perhaps TRBD1 (6 bases). Deletions cut 4 bases from V and 3 bases from J, with 16 bases between. This CDR3 is 15 amino acids long. Germline CDR1 reads SQVTM; CDR2 reads ANQGSEA. The CDR3 sequence: CSVVLRDTVYNEQFF. The CDR3 DNA is TGCAGCGTTGTACTCCGGGACACCGTCTACAATGAGCAGTTCTTC.